This TCR beta chain was sequenced for a study of shared clonotypes between healthy human individuals. Germline-derived CDR1 and CDR2 are SGDLS and YYNGEE. The CDR3 is 14 amino acids. V was clipped by 4 bases and J by 0 bases, with 11 bases between them. Each sorted subset replicate got 200 ng genomic DNA, roughly 30,000 genomes. Measured with immunoSEQ multiplex PCR; TCRdb has only the in-frame clones, and not every one. This table has some 2,100,000 clones, more than 85% appearing once. Naive CD8 cells comprised CD45RO-negative, CCR7-positively selected cells, excluding terminally differentiated effector memory CD45RA+ cells. Comments on this clone: Its cognate antigen is unknown. This same CDR3 is encoded by further DNA sequences in the sample.

Study conclusions and caveats: Naive subsets usually exceeded memory subsets in estimated richness.

This chain connects TRBV9 to TRBJ2-7; D possibly corresponds to TRBD2 (5 bases). The TCR was taken from a man aged 18-30 years in good health. Some clones in this sample may be carry-over from other donors' samples. Sequenced sample: naive CD8+ T cells from PBMCs. The DNA of the CDR3 is TGTGCCAGCAGCCCCGGACTGGGCTCCTACGAGCAGTACTTC. This encodes CASSPGLGSYEQYF. The full variable domain, in which reference TRBV9 and TRBJ2-7 provide the parts outside the CDR3, is DSGVTQTPKHLITATGQRVTLRCSPRSGDLSVYWYQQSLDQGLQFLIQYYNGEERAKGNILERFSAQQFPDLHSELNLSSLELGDSALYFCASSPGLGSYEQYFGPGTRLTVT.